A selection of T cell receptor beta chains follows, all from one sample in a study of technical replicates of blood from a few donors. Method: immunoSEQ multiplex PCR; TCRdb's copy keeps in-frame clones and lacks some. Here the sample spans 76,000 or so clones, around 90% being singletons. Sequenced: T cells isolated from PBMCs. The receptors here all came from a human donor in good health. CDR3s include the opening cysteine and the closing phenylalanine or tryptophan. D genes are given only for firm matches. Size is stated for part of the rows, as once, few or many counts, or as a class when the clone is expanded.

>18|once|TRBV7-6|TRBJ2-1|TRBD2
CASSLGTSGSPRGNEQFF
TGTGCCAGCAGCTTAGGGACTAGCGGGAGCCCCCGCGGGAATGAGCAGTTCTTC
>15|.|TRBV4-1|TRBJ2-7|.
CASSQGVGSHYEQYF
TGCGCCAGCAGCCAAGGCGTTGGGAGCCACTACGAGCAGTACTTC
>17|.|TRBV11-3|TRBJ2-1|TRBD2
CASSFSSGVFSYNEQFF
TGTGCCAGCAGCTTTTCTAGCGGGGTCTTCTCCTACAATGAGCAGTTCTTC
>13|.|TRBV5-1|TRBJ2-7|.
CASSLELVGEQYF
TGCGCCAGCAGCTTAGAGCTAGTCGGCGAGCAGTACTTC
>14|once|TRBV19|TRBJ2-1|TRBD2
CASSNGGDYNEQFF
TGTGCCAGTAGTAACGGGGGGGACTACAATGAGCAGTTCTTC
>18|.|TRBV4-2|TRBJ1-2|TRBD1
CASAARGQGGGGHYGYTF
TGTGCCAGCGCCGCCCGAGGACAGGGTGGAGGAGGGCACTATGGCTACACCTTC
>14|.|TRBV5-6|TRBJ1-1|.
CASSSSGQVTEAFF
TGTGCCAGCAGCTCCTCAGGGCAAGTTACTGAAGCTTTCTTT
>14|.|TRBV5-1|TRBJ2-5|.
CASSFGGSRETQYF
TGCGCCAGCAGCTTCGGAGGGTCGCGAGAGACCCAGTACTTC
>11|.|TRBV20-1|TRBJ2-5|TRBD1
CSADRVETQYF
TGCAGTGCGGACAGGGTAGAGACCCAGTACTTC
>17|.|TRBV5-1|TRBJ1-3|.
CASSLVGAREAGNTIYF
TGCGCCAGCAGCTTGGTAGGGGCAAGGGAAGCTGGAAACACCATATATTTT
>14|once|TRBV5-1|TRBJ2-5|.
CASSLAGILETQYF
TGCGCCAGCAGCTTGGCGGGTATCCTGGAGACCCAGTACTTC
>13|.|TRBV5-6|TRBJ2-1|TRBD1
CASSSDRVHEQFF
TGTGCCAGCAGCTCGGACAGGGTCCATGAGCAGTTCTTC
>14|.|TRBV7-2|TRBJ1-2|TRBD1
CASSTHRGGYGYTF
TGTGCCAGCAGCACCCACAGGGGGGGCTATGGCTACACCTTC
>14|.|TRBV7-7|TRBJ2-2|.
CASSLAGGAGELFF
TGTGCCAGCAGCTTAGCGGGAGGTGCCGGGGAGCTGTTTTTT
>15|.|TRBV7-3|TRBJ2-5|.
CASSLTGGGLETQYF
TGTGCCAGCAGCTTAACTGGGGGCGGGTTGGAGACCCAGTACTTC
>13|.|TRBV6-5|TRBJ2-7|TRBD1
CASSRDRGNEQYF
TGTGCCAGCAGTAGGGACAGGGGAAACGAGCAGTACTTC
>14|.|TRBV14|TRBJ2-7|TRBD2
CASSQAGLDDEQYF
TGTGCCAGCAGCCAAGCAGGACTAGACGACGAGCAGTACTTC
>17|.|TRBV4-2|TRBJ1-5|.
CASSQAHGGPAGQPQHF
TGTGCCAGCAGCCAAGCCCACGGGGGACCAGCCGGTCAGCCCCAGCATTTT
>14|once|TRBV15|TRBJ2-7|.
CATSRDRSSYEQYF
TGTGCCACCAGCAGAGATCGCAGTTCCTACGAGCAGTACTTC
>16|.|TRBV6-1|TRBJ1-2|.
CASSEALGVLGYGYTF
TGTGCCAGCAGTGAAGCCCTAGGGGTTTTGGGCTATGGCTACACCTTC
>15|.|TRBV7-8|TRBJ2-2|.
CASRPGQSRTGELFF
TGTGCCAGCAGACCCGGACAAAGTCGCACCGGGGAGCTGTTTTTT
>14|.|TRBV4-1|TRBJ2-7|.
CASSHTRGFYEQYF
TGCGCCAGCAGCCATACGCGGGGCTTCTACGAGCAGTACTTC
>16|.|TRBV6-1|TRBJ1-2|TRBD1
CASSDLWTGVILSYTF
TGTGCCAGCAGTGACCTCTGGACAGGGGTTATCCTGAGCTACACCTTC
>14|.|TRBV4-1|TRBJ1-1|TRBD1
CASTLGQGGREAFF
TGCGCCAGCACCCTAGGACAGGGGGGGAGAGAAGCTTTCTTT
>15|.|TRBV11-2|TRBJ2-2|TRBD2
CASSGREWFPGELFF
TGTGCCAGCAGCGGGCGGGAGTGGTTCCCCGGGGAGCTGTTTTTT
>17|.|TRBV4-1|TRBJ1-2|TRBD1
CASSQDGTGTGNYGYTF
TGCGCCAGCAGCCAAGATGGGACCGGGACAGGGAACTATGGCTACACCTTC
>15|.|TRBV18|TRBJ2-7|TRBD2
CASSLRLAESYEQYF
TGTGCCAGCTCACTAAGACTAGCGGAGAGCTACGAGCAGTACTTC
>13|.|TRBV12-5|TRBJ1-5|.
CASGAGGNQPQHF
TGTGCTAGTGGAGCGGGCGGGAATCAGCCCCAGCATTTT
>15|.|TRBV5-1|TRBJ2-1|.
CASSIAPNVYNEQFF
TGCGCCAGCAGCATCGCTCCTAATGTGTACAATGAGCAGTTCTTC
>19|.|TRBV5-1|TRBJ2-2|TRBD2
CASRQTMQREGENTGELFF
TGCGCCAGCAGACAAACGATGCAGCGGGAGGGTGAGAACACCGGGGAGCTGTTTTTT
>12|.|TRBV5-4|TRBJ2-5|.
CASSLGPGEQYF
TGTGCCAGCAGCTTGGGACCCGGAGAGCAGTACTTC
>14|.|TRBV5-6|TRBJ2-7|.
CASRSGARPYEQYF
TGTGCCAGCAGGTCCGGTGCCCGCCCCTACGAGCAGTACTTC
>16|.|TRBV9|TRBJ2-3|TRBD1
CASSAQGAGYTDTQYF
TGTGCCAGCAGCGCTCAGGGGGCCGGGTACACAGATACGCAGTATTTT
>14|.|TRBV18|TRBJ2-7|TRBD2
CASSPSGRAHEQYF
TGTGCCAGCTCACCGAGCGGGAGGGCCCACGAGCAGTACTTC
>14|few|TRBV4-1|TRBJ1-1|.
CASSSNARNTEAFF
TGCGCCAGCAGCTCCAACGCCAGGAACACTGAAGCTTTCTTT
>14|.|TRBV7-3|TRBJ2-5|.
CASSPTGLQETQYF
TGTGCCAGCAGCCCCACAGGGCTCCAAGAGACCCAGTACTTC
>15|.|TRBV7-9|TRBJ1-5|TRBD1
CASSFSGGAGQPQHF
TGTGCCAGCAGCTTTTCAGGGGGCGCAGGACAGCCCCAGCATTTT
>16|.|TRBV28|TRBJ2-5|TRBD2
CASSLGLAGREETQYF
TGTGCCAGCAGTTTGGGGCTAGCGGGGAGAGAAGAGACCCAGTACTTC